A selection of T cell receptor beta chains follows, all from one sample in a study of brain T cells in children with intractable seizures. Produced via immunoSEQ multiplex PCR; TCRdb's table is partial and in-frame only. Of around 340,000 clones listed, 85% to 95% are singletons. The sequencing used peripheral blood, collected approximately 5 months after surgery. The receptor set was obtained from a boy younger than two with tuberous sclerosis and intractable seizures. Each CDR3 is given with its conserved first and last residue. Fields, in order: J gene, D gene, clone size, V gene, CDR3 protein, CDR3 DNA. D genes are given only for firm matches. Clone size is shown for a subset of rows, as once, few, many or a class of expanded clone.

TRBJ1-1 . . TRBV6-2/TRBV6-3 CASSYLLEGEAFF TGTGCCAGCAGTTACTTACTTGAGGGCGAAGCTTTCTTT
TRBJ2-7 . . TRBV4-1 CASSQDEGLSSYEQYF TGCGCCAGCAGCCAAGATGAGGGGTTGAGCTCCTACGAGCAGTACTTC
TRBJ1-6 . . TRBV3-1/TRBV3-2 CASSLPQSPLHF TGTGCCAGCAGCCTTCCCCAATCACCCCTCCACTTT
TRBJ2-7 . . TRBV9 CASSVALTDEQYF TGTGCCAGCAGCGTAGCGTTGACTGACGAGCAGTACTTC
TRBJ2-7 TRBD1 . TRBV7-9 CASSPRDRTPYEQYF TGTGCCAGCAGCCCTCGGGACAGGACACCCTACGAGCAGTACTTC
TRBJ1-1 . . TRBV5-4 CASSLRVMNTEAFF TGTGCCAGCAGCTTGCGGGTGATGAACACTGAAGCTTTCTTT
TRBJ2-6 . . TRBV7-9 CAAITDYGANVLTF TGTGCAGCAATAACGGATTATGGGGCCAACGTCCTGACTTTC
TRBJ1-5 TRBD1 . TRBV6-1 CASSEGTGGSNQPQHF TGTGCCAGCAGTGAAGGGACAGGGGGTAGCAATCAGCCCCAGCATTTT
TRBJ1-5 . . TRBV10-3 CAISESFIRPGYSNQPQHF TGTGCCATCAGTGAGTCCTTCATACGACCGGGATATAGCAATCAGCCCCAGCATTTT
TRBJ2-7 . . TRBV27 CASSRLVGAYEQYF TGTGCCAGCAGTCGTTTAGTTGGGGCCTACGAGCAGTACTTC
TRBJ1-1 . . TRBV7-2 CASRRDTDYTEAFF TGTGCCAGCAGGCGGGACACTGATTACACTGAAGCTTTCTTT
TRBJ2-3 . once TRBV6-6 CASMTLNTQYF TGTGCCAGCATGACGTTGAATACGCAGTATTTT
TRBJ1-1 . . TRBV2 CASSESQGALAEAFF TGTGCCAGCAGTGAATCGCAGGGAGCATTAGCTGAAGCTTTCTTT
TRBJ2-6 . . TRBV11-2 CASRPFGANVLTF TGTGCCAGCAGGCCTTTCGGGGCCAACGTCCTGACTTTC
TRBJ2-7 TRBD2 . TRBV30 CAWSPTSAAGVSHEQYF TGTGCCTGGAGTCCTACCTCCGCAGCGGGAGTCAGTCACGAGCAGTACTTC
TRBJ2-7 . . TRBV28 CASSLTGTRSYEQYF TGTGCCAGCAGTTTAACAGGGACCCGTTCCTACGAGCAGTACTTC